The rows below give T cell receptor beta chains drawn from one sample of a study of spatial heterogeneity in lung cancer. TCRdb reanalysed the 5' RACE reads using MiXCR and keeps one entry per CDR3 protein. The sample carries roughly 10,000 distinct CDR3 sequences, roughly 4.2% recorded once. The sample was normal lung tissue next to the tumor, taken at surgery. The receptors shown here come from a male donor with early-stage non-small cell lung cancer. The CDR3 runs from the conserved cysteine through the conserved F or W. D genes are given only for firm matches. Clone sizes are given selectively: once, few, many, or a class where the clone is expanded.

clone size	D gene	V gene	J gene	CDR3 DNA	CDR3 protein
many	-	TRBV7-6	TRBJ2-3	TGTGCCAGCAGCTTAAATAGGGCCCCAGATACGCAGTATTTT	CASSLNRAPDTQYF
many	TRBD1	TRBV5-8	TRBJ2-3	TGTGCCAGCAGCTTGGGTACGACAGGGGGCGGCACAGATACGCAGTATTTT	CASSLGTTGGGTDTQYF
many	TRBD2	TRBV30	TRBJ2-3	TGTGCCTGGAGTAGGCTAGCGGGAGTCGTCCCAGATACGCAGTATTTT	CAWSRLAGVVPDTQYF
-	-	TRBV4-2	TRBJ2-2	TGTGCCAGCAGCCAAGTGTTTGGGACCGGGGAGCTGTTTTTT	CASSQVFGTGELFF
many	-	TRBV15	TRBJ2-5	TGTGCCACCAGCAGAGACCCCCAGGGACAAGAGACCCAGTACTTC	CATSRDPQGQETQYF
many	-	TRBV7-8	TRBJ1-4	TGTGCCAGCAGCTTAGTTGGGACAAGTGAAAAACTGTTTTTT	CASSLVGTSEKLFF
medium-sized	-	TRBV4-1	TRBJ1-1	TGCGCCAGCAGCCAAGAGCAGGGGACAAACACTGAAGCTTTCTTT	CASSQEQGTNTEAFF
-	-	TRBV29-1	TRBJ2-5	TGCAGCGTTGAAGTCGCGGAGACCCAGTACTTC	CSVEVAETQYF
medium-sized	-	TRBV6-5	TRBJ2-7	TGTGCCAGCAGTTACTCGATGGAGGATAGCTCCTACGAGCAGTACTTC	CASSYSMEDSSYEQYF
few	TRBD2	TRBV7-3	TRBJ2-2	TGTGCCAGCAGCCCCCGTCCAATCCTAGCGGCGAACACCGGGGAGCTGTTTTTT	CASSPRPILAANTGELFF
-	TRBD1	TRBV28	TRBJ2-7	TGTGCCAGCAATTCCGGGACAGGGGGCTACGAGCAGTACTTC	CASNSGTGGYEQYF
many	-	TRBV7-2	TRBJ1-1	TGTGCCAGCAGCTCGGCTGGGACTGAAGCTTTCTTT	CASSSAGTEAFF
many	-	TRBV4-2	TRBJ2-7	TGTGCCAGCAGCCAAGAGCAGGGCCGAGAGGAGTACTTC	CASSQEQGREEYF
medium-sized	-	TRBV29-1	TRBJ2-7	TGCAGCGTTGCAGGGCTAAGCTCCTACGAGCAGTACTTC	CSVAGLSSYEQYF
few	-	TRBV29-1	TRBJ2-3	TGCAGCGTTGGATTGGGCAGGGTCACAGATACGCAGTATTTT	CSVGLGRVTDTQYF
few	TRBD2	TRBV6-2/TRBV6-3	TRBJ2-5	TGTGCCAGCAGTTATAGGGAGGGGACCCAGTACTTC	CASSYREGTQYF
few	-	TRBV6-5	TRBJ1-1	TGTGCCAGCAGTTACTCGAGATCGGGGACTGAAGCTTTCTTT	CASSYSRSGTEAFF
many	-	TRBV7-2	TRBJ1-4	TGTGCCAGCAGCCTACAGAGATCTGAAAAACTGTTTTTT	CASSLQRSEKLFF
many	-	TRBV3-1	TRBJ2-6	TGTGCCAGCAGCCAAGGGAGGTTCGACTCTGGGGCCAACGTCCTGACTTTC	CASSQGRFDSGANVLTF
many	-	TRBV7-9	TRBJ1-1	TGTGCCAGCAGCTTAGAGGGGGGTGTCACTGAAGCTTTCTTT	CASSLEGGVTEAFF
medium-sized	-	TRBV20-1	TRBJ1-5	TGCAGTGCGGGGGCTGGGCGGGATAATCAGCCCCAGCATTTT	CSAGAGRDNQPQHF
medium-sized	TRBD1	TRBV7-2	TRBJ1-6	TGTGCCAGCAGAACTGGGACAGCTAATTCACCCCTCCACTTT	CASRTGTANSPLHF
many	-	TRBV20-1	TRBJ2-3	TGCAGTGCTTTTCCGACTCCGGGACCTATAAGGGGGACAGATACGCAGTATTTT	CSAFPTPGPIRGTDTQYF
medium-sized	TRBD2	TRBV7-9	TRBJ2-3	TGTGCCAGCAGGGCCGGGACTAGCGACACAGATACGCAGTATTTT	CASRAGTSDTDTQYF
many	-	TRBV20-1	TRBJ1-5	TGCAGTGCTACACCCGGGTACGAAGGTGGTCAGCCCCAGCATTTT	CSATPGYEGGQPQHF
many	-	TRBV19	TRBJ2-2	TGTGCCAGTAGTGCCCGACCCGAAGGGACCGGGGAGCTGTTTTTT	CASSARPEGTGELFF
medium-sized	-	TRBV4-1	TRBJ2-7	TGCGCCAGCAGCCAAGACGGAGGCGGAGATACCTACGAGCAGTACTTC	CASSQDGGGDTYEQYF
medium-sized	TRBD2	TRBV20-1	TRBJ2-1	TGCAGTGCTAGATTCGCTAGCGGGGGCAGACCGGTGGATGAGCAGTTCTTC	CSARFASGGRPVDEQFF
medium-sized	-	TRBV3-1	TRBJ1-6	TGTGCCAGCAGCCAAGTTGAGGGGTCACCCCTCCACTTT	CASSQVEGSPLHF
medium-sized	TRBD2	TRBV5-4	TRBJ2-3	TGTGCCAGCAGCTTGGCCCCGGGACTAGCGACAGATACGCAGTATTTT	CASSLAPGLATDTQYF
many	-	TRBV6-1	TRBJ2-7	TGTGCCAGCAGTGAAACTAGGTGGGAGGAGGACGAGCAGTACTTC	CASSETRWEEDEQYF
-	TRBD1	TRBV5-6	TRBJ1-1	TGTGCCAGCAGCGAACCGGGACAGGCCACGCGTAAAGCTTTCTTT	CASSEPGQATRKAFF
many	TRBD1	TRBV4-2	TRBJ2-1	TGTGCCAGCAGCCAAGTTAAGGGGACAGGGAGCGACAATGAGCAGTTCTTC	CASSQVKGTGSDNEQFF
medium-sized	-	TRBV19	TRBJ2-2	TGTGCCAGTCACCGGGACCCTGGACCGACCGGGGAGCTGTTTTTT	CASHRDPGPTGELFF
medium-sized	TRBD2	TRBV6-2/TRBV6-3	TRBJ2-1	TGTGCCAGCAGGTTCCGACTAGCGGGTGGGGGAGATGAGCAGTTCTTC	CASRFRLAGGGDEQFF
many	-	TRBV3-1	TRBJ2-7	TGTGCCAGCAGCCAACTGTACGAGCAGTACTTC	CASSQLYEQYF
-	TRBD2	TRBV25-1	TRBJ2-3	TGTGCCACCGCCACTAGCGGGGGATCTGATACGCAGTATTTT	CATATSGGSDTQYF
many	TRBD2	TRBV28	TRBJ2-7	TGTGCCAGCAGTCCGGGGACTATCTACGAGCAGTACTTC	CASSPGTIYEQYF
medium-sized	-	TRBV27	TRBJ1-1	TGTGCCAGCAGGTCTATCCCGAACACTGAAGCTTTCTTT	CASRSIPNTEAFF
medium-sized	-	TRBV6-5	TRBJ2-7	TGTGCCAGCAAACTAAAGGGATCGATCCCGACCTACGAGCAGTACTTC	CASKLKGSIPTYEQYF
many	-	TRBV19	TRBJ2-7	TGTGCCAGTAGCCCCGGGGTAGCCTACGAGCAGTACTTC	CASSPGVAYEQYF
medium-sized	-	TRBV7-9	TRBJ1-1	TGTGCCAGCAGCTTAGATTTCCCTTACGCTTTCTTT	CASSLDFPYAFF
many	-	TRBV13	TRBJ1-3	TGTGCCAGCAGAGTTTACGGGGTCTACTCTGGAAACACCATATATTTT	CASRVYGVYSGNTIYF
large	TRBD1	TRBV29-1	TRBJ1-1	TGCAGCGTTGTTACAGGGGGTAAATTAGCTTTCTTT	CSVVTGGKLAFF
many	-	TRBV4-3	TRBJ2-2	TGCGCCAGCAGCCAAGATTTCTCCGACGGGGAGCTGTTTTTT	CASSQDFSDGELFF
many	TRBD2	TRBV24-1	TRBJ2-1	TGTGCCACCAGTGATTTTGGCGGGAGCTCCTACAATGAGCAGTTCTTC	CATSDFGGSSYNEQFF
many	-	TRBV28	TRBJ1-5	TGTGCCAGCAGGGGGGGTAAGGTCCGGTCTAGCAATCAGCCCCAGCATTTT	CASRGGKVRSSNQPQHF
few	TRBD1	TRBV6-6	TRBJ1-5	TGTGCCAGCCGGACCGGGACAGGGGTCAATCAGCCCCAGCATTTT	CASRTGTGVNQPQHF